These 14 T cell receptor beta chains came from one sample sequenced in a study of T-cell memory formation after mild COVID-19. In TCRdb, the 5' RACE reads were re-called with MiXCR into one record per CDR3 protein. This table holds over 450,000 distinct CDR3 sequences, approximately 20% found once. The sample consisted of PBMCs or a T cell subset sorted from them (not recorded which). The receptors stem from an adult woman who had mild COVID-19 (a few samples of this study predate the infection). Cell type and time point are not known.

In this sample, this clonotype turned up a few times. The chain joins TRBV7-2 to TRBJ2-6, with TRBD1 identical over 9 bases. Germline CDR1 SGHTA, CDR2 FQGNSA. J gave up 0 bases and V 6 bases, and 9 bases lay outside the gene matches. The CDR3 length is 18 residues. CDR3 bases: TGTGCCAGCAGGGATCCCGGGACAGGGCCCTCTGGGGCCAACGTCCTGACTTTC. Protein sequence: CASRDPGTGPSGANVLTF.

As for this clonotype: The junction does not match germline at one end; this may be a read error. The V call is TRBV7-9, the J call TRBJ1-2, with D maybe TRBD1 (6 bases). The CDR3 spans 17 residues. The germline V gene encodes CDR1 SEHNR and CDR2 FQNEAQ (reference sequence). The CDR3 region is CASRLAHSEQGHYGYTF. The CDR3 nucleotides are TGTGCCAGCAGATTAGCACATTCCGAACAGGGACACTATGGCTACACCTTC.

About this clonotype itself: One junction end does not reproduce the germline sequence, and a read error may be involved. V is TRBV6-1 and J is TRBJ2-7; D may match TRBD1 or TRBD2 (5 bases each). From germline, CDR1 is MNHNS and CDR2 SASEGT. This CDR3 is built from 14 residues. CDR3 region: CASNERDWGTRVYF. Here the CDR3 DNA reads TGTGCCAGCAATGAAAGGGATTGGGGGACGAGGGTGTACTTC.

The rearrangement joins TRBV7-2 to TRBJ1-1; TRBD1 matches 7 bases. V was clipped by 4 bases and J by 1 base; unmatched bases: 9. Germline V gives CDR1 SGHTA, CDR2 FQGNSA. This CDR3 is 16 amino acids long. Here the CDR3 DNA reads TGTGCCAGCAGCTCACGCTCGACAGGGCAGAACACTGAAGCTTTCTTT. Protein: CASSSRSTGQNTEAFF.

The chain employs TRBV12-3 or TRBV12-4 and TRBJ2-7; a possible D gene is TRBD2 (6 bases). Trimming took off 6 bases at V and 7 bases at J, with 19 bases between the two ends. CDR3 length equals 14 residues. CDR3 in amino acids: CASSPLGGLEEQYF. CDR3 in DNA: TGTGCCAGCAGCCCCCTAGGAGGGTTGGAGGAGCAGTACTTC.

This chain joins TRBV18 and TRBJ2-2, with D possibly TRBD1 on 5 matching bases. With 0 bases removed from V and 6 bases from J, the gap between germline ends came to 11 bases. CDR1 and CDR2 from the germline V gene are KGHSH and LQKENI. This CDR3 spans 15 amino acids. CDR3 in amino acids: CASSPPTAGSGELFF. In nucleotides, the CDR3 is TGTGCCAGCTCACCACCGACAGCAGGGTCCGGGGAGCTGTTTTTT.

The chain carries TRBV29-1 and TRBJ2-5, with 8 bases fitting TRBD2. CDR3 size: 16 residues. With V trimmed by 6 bases and J by 0 bases, 12 bases remained unmatched. Germline CDR1 SQVTM, CDR2 ANQGSEA. Here the CDR3 reads CSVDGLAGSYQETQYF. The CDR3, as DNA: TGCAGCGTCGACGGACTAGCTGGGTCGTACCAAGAGACCCAGTACTTC.

This clonotype appeared a single time. Written as DNA, the CDR3 is TGTGCCAGCAGCTCCTTTCCGGGCCAGCCCCAGCATTTT. Its translation is CASSSFPGQPQHF. The rearrangement joins TRBV7-3 to TRBJ1-5; D uncertain. Germline CDR1 is SGHTA and CDR2 is FQGTGA. The V and J ends lost 4 bases and 7 bases respectively, with 11 bases between them. CDR3 length: 13 residues.

V is TRBV7-2 and J is TRBJ2-7; the D gene is possibly TRBD2 (5 bases). This CDR3 region has 13 residues. The V gene's germline CDR1 is SGHTA and CDR2 FQGNSA. Trimming pared 5 bases from V and 12 bases from J, leaving 20 bases between. The chain's CDR3 is CASSLNNPGFWYF. Here the CDR3 DNA reads TGTGCCAGCAGCCTCAATAACCCGGGGTTTTGGTACTTC.

The gene calls are TRBV24-1 and TRBJ2-5; D gene uncertain. The CDR3 has 14 residues. The V end lost 5 bases, the J end lost 3 bases, and 12 bases lay between the germline ends. The V gene's germline CDR1 is KGHDR and CDR2 SFDVKD. CDR3 nucleotide sequence: TGTGCCACCAGTGGTAAAAGGGATGAAGAGACCCAGTACTTC. Its translation is CATSGKRDEETQYF.

This clonotype was detected a few times. V usage is TRBV7-9 and J usage is TRBJ2-2; 7 nucleotides line up with TRBD1. CDR3 size: 16 residues. The germline V gene has CDR1 SEHNR and CDR2 FQNEAQ (reference sequence). V was pared by 5 bases and J by 0 bases, with 6 bases of the junction left unmatched. The DNA of the CDR3 is TGTGCCAGCAGCGAGACAGGGAAAGCGAACACCGGGGAGCTGTTTTTT. The encoded protein is CASSETGKANTGELFF.

This clonotype was observed a handful of times. The genes are TRBV7-9 and TRBJ2-7; 7 positions agree with TRBD1. CDR3 length: 14 amino acids. Germline CDR1 is SEHNR and CDR2 is FQNEAQ (reference sequence). After removal of 5 bases from V and 3 bases from J, the junction contained 7 bases not matched to a gene. The CDR3 loop is CASSVTGISYEQYF. The DNA for the CDR3 is TGTGCCAGCAGCGTGACAGGGATTAGCTACGAGCAGTACTTC.

This clonotype has only a few counts. This sequence joins TRBV7-8 and TRBJ2-1; 15 positions agree with TRBD2. The CDR3 is 20 amino acids. V trimming: 4 bases; J trimming: 1 base; junction bases outside the gene matches: 11. Germline CDR1 and CDR2: SGHVS and FQNEAQ. In nucleotides, the CDR3 is TGTGCCAGCAGCTGGGCCGGTGGGACTAGCGGGAGGTCATCCTACAATGAGCAGTTCTTC. Protein product: CASSWAGGTSGRSSYNEQFF.

This clonotype was detected many times. The chain couples TRBV11-2 to TRBJ2-3; D may be TRBD2 (5 bases). CDR1 SGHAT and CDR2 FQNNGV come from the germline V gene. V lost 4 bases and J 1 base, leaving 9 bases between the germline ends. This CDR3 has 14 amino acids. The CDR3 region has the DNA TGTGCCAGCAGCTCCCGGGGTGGCACAGATACGCAGTATTTT. Translation: CASSSRGGTDTQYF.